What follows are 10 T cell receptor beta chains derived from one specimen sequenced in a study of cytotoxic CD8 clonotypes in ibrutinib-treated CLL. Sequencing was performed with immunoSEQ multiplex PCR; in TCRdb, only in-frame clones are kept and a portion is missing. This sample carries approximately 300,000 clones, more than 65% of them seen once, and the ten largest clones take 6.5% to 8.5%. Here the sequenced sample was PBMCs, taken before ibrutinib treatment. The source of these receptors is a human donor with chronic lymphocytic leukemia.

This chain connects TRBV5-1 to TRBJ1-1, with no clear D. This CDR3 has 16 residues. Germline V gene data show CDR1 as SGHRS and CDR2 as YFSETQ. Trimming took 4 bases from V and 3 from J, leaving 19 bases between them. The CDR3 DNA reads as TGCGCCAGCAGCAAGGACCCCCGCTTGGTGGACACTGAAGCTTTCTTT. It codes for CASSKDPRLVDTEAFF.

The chain combines TRBV27 with TRBJ2-3; possibly TRBD1 for D (6 bases). V dropped 4 bases and J dropped 5 bases, with 19 bases sitting between them. This CDR3 has 16 residues. Germline CDR1 is MNHEY and CDR2 is SMNVEV (reference sequence). CDR3 in DNA: TGTGCCAGCAGTTCCTCCCGGCAGGGGTGGCAAGATACGCAGTATTTT. Translated: CASSSSRQGWQDTQYF.

The table lists this clone with a count of one. The CDR3 coding sequence is TGTGCCAGCAGCTTAGGAGGGGGCCGTCATCAAGAGACCCAGTACTTC. This encodes CASSLGGGRHQETQYF. The chain links TRBV5-4 to TRBJ2-5; a weak D match, TRBD1 (7 bases). The CDR3 covers 16 residues. CDR1 is SGHNT and CDR2 is YYREEE in the germline V gene (reference sequence). V was pared by 2 bases and J by 2 bases, with 16 bases between.

The chain combines TRBV6-5 with TRBJ1-3; a weak D match, TRBD1 (5 bases). V shed 3 bases and J shed 2 bases, with 8 bases lying between them. The germline V gene has CDR1 MNHEY and CDR2 SVGAGI. This CDR3 spans 14 amino acids. CDR3 amino acids: CASSYMTAGNTIYF. CDR3 DNA: TGTGCCAGCAGTTATATGACAGCTGGAAACACCATATATTTT.

The rearrangement uses TRBV30 and TRBJ1-5; 7 positions agree with TRBD1. Germline values: CDR1 GTSNPN, CDR2 SVGIG (reference sequence). This CDR3 has 15 residues. With V trimmed by 3 bases and J by 3 bases, 8 bases remained unmatched. The DNA for the CDR3 is TGTGCCTGGAGCGAGCCGGGACAGTTCAATCAGCCCCAGCATTTT. Its translation: CAWSEPGQFNQPQHF.

The chain uses TRBV2 and TRBJ1-1; D unresolved. Germline CDR1 SNHLY, CDR2 FYNNEI. This CDR3 has 13 residues. The germline V and J ends were trimmed by 4 bases and 1 base, with 7 bases remaining between them. CDR3 coding DNA: TGTGCCAGCAGTGGAGAGCAGAACACTGAAGCTTTCTTT. It yields the protein CASSGEQNTEAFF.

The chain carries TRBV28 and TRBJ1-3; D is unclear. The CDR3 has 16 amino acids. The V gene's germline CDR1 is MDHEN and CDR2 SYDVKM. The V end lost 6 bases, the J end lost 0 bases, and 15 bases lay between the germline ends. CDR3 sequence: CASSLGRTSSGNTIYF. CDR3 nucleotide sequence: TGTGCCAGCAGCCTAGGACGGACGAGCTCTGGAAACACCATATATTTT. Full variable domain (missing parts from reference TRBV28 and TRBJ1-3): DVKVTQSSRYLVKRTGEKVFLECVQDMDHENMFWYRQDPGLGLRLIYFSYDVKMKEKGDIPEGYSVSREKKERFSLILESASTNQTSMYLCASSLGRTSSGNTIYFGEGSWLTVV.

A single count supports this clone. The chain uses TRBV5-1 and TRBJ2-1, with D perhaps TRBD2 (6 bases). The germline gives CDR1 SGHRS, CDR2 YFSETQ. CDR3 size: 14 residues. Trimming left V 2 bases short and J 4 bases short, with 10 bases between. CDR3 region: CASSLTREYNEQFF. The CDR3 coding sequence is TGCGCCAGCAGCTTAACCCGGGAGTACAATGAGCAGTTCTTC.

This clone was found once. The chain couples TRBV10-3 to TRBJ2-7, with 9 positions matching TRBD1. Trimming cost V 6 bases and J 6 bases; bases outside gene matches: 6. The V gene's germline CDR1 is ENHRY and CDR2 SYGVKD. The CDR3 consists of 13 residues. This CDR3 reads CAISDGQGSEQYF. CDR3 DNA sequence: TGTGCCATCAGCGACGGACAGGGGAGCGAGCAGTACTTC.

The chain is built from TRBV6-6 and TRBJ2-1, with TRBD2 matching over 8 bases. CDR1 is MNHNY and CDR2 is SVGAGI in the germline V gene (reference sequence). The CDR3 is 14 amino acids. Trimming at V came to 7 bases and at J to 4 bases, leaving 6 bases not matched to a gene. CDR3 nucleotides: TGTGCCAGCACCGTTAGCGGGAAATACAATGAGCAGTTCTTC. Encoded protein: CASTVSGKYNEQFF.